These 28 T cell receptor beta chains came from one sample sequenced in a study of shared clonotypes between healthy human individuals. The protocol was immunoSEQ multiplex PCR, while the TCRdb copy is restricted to in-frame clones and leaves out a portion. In the table there are about 1 million clones, around 76% of which are singletons. Material for sequencing was memory CD4+ T cells sorted from blood. Subset meaning: CD45RA-negative fraction. All receptors come from a man younger than 35 in good health.

At least ten counts were recorded for this clone. CDR3 sequence: CASGGRDGNSPLHF. In DNA, the CDR3 is TGTGCCAGCGGGGGAAGGGATGGTAATTCACCCCTCCACTTT. The V and J genes are TRBV2 and TRBJ1-6; a weak D match, TRBD1 (5 bases). Trimming pared 8 bases from V and 6 bases from J, leaving 14 bases between. Germline CDR1 is SNHLY and CDR2 is FYNNEI. CDR3 length: 14 amino acids.

The chain combines TRBV11-2 with TRBJ2-2; D ambiguous. Per the germline V gene, CDR1 is SGHAT and CDR2 is FQNNGV. Trimming removed 5 bases at V and 1 base at J, with 11 bases between. The CDR3 contains 15 residues. The CDR3 loop reads CASSQSYGNTGELFF. The CDR3 coding sequence is TGTGCCAGCAGCCAGTCCTACGGGAACACCGGGGAGCTGTTTTTT.

With respect to this clone: This specimen includes other DNA sequences encoding the same CDR3. The chain carries TRBV27 and TRBJ2-7; no clear D gene. Germline V gives CDR1 MNHEY, CDR2 SMNVEV (reference sequence). The CDR3 is made up of 14 amino acids. With 0 bases removed from V and 0 bases from J, the gap between germline ends came to 6 bases. The CDR3 nucleotides read TGTGCCAGCAGTTTATCGGTCGGCTCCTACGAGCAGTACTTC. Its translation: CASSLSVGSYEQYF.

The CDR3 sequence: CASTPPGGRGYNEQFF. The CDR3 coding sequence is TGTGCCAGCACCCCCCCGGGGGGGAGAGGCTACAATGAGCAGTTCTTC. The V and J genes are TRBV28 and TRBJ2-1, with 8 bases aligning to TRBD2. V shed 7 bases and J 3 bases; nucleotides not matched to a gene: 11. The CDR3 contains 16 residues. The germline V gene has CDR1 MDHEN and CDR2 SYDVKM.

The count of this clone is one. The chain carries TRBV28 and TRBJ1-1; the D is unclear. CDR1 and CDR2 from the germline V gene are MDHEN and SYDVKM. V was shortened by 4 bases and J by 6 bases, with 12 bases between the two germline ends. The CDR3 loop spans 13 amino acids. The CDR3 bases are TGTGCCAGCAGTTCTACGCGTGCAGCTGAAGCTTTCTTT. This gives the protein CASSSTRAAEAFF.

The chain carries TRBV2 and TRBJ2-1; 7 bases are a match to TRBD2. V lost 4 bases, J lost 7 bases, and 10 bases stayed unmatched. The CDR3 spans 15 residues. Germline V gene lookup returns CDR1 SNHLY and CDR2 FYNNEI. The DNA of the CDR3 is TGTGCCAGCAGTGCCCCTCGTTCCGGGGGGAATGAGCAGTTCTTC. This sequence encodes CASSAPRSGGNEQFF.

The chain links TRBV19 to TRBJ1-1, with 8 bases matching TRBD1. The CDR3 length is 15 residues. Germline V lookup: CDR1 LNHDA, CDR2 SQIVND (reference sequence). V lost 5 bases to trimming and J lost 1 base; unmatched junction nucleotides: 6. Here the CDR3 reads CASSSPGTGNTEAFF. As DNA, the CDR3 is TGTGCCAGTAGTTCTCCCGGGACAGGGAACACTGAAGCTTTCTTT.

The V call is TRBV28, the J call TRBJ2-5; D perhaps matches TRBD2 (6 bases). V lost 6 bases and J 2 bases, leaving 13 bases between the germline ends. CDR1 and CDR2 (germline): MDHEN, SYDVKM. This CDR3 is built from 14 residues. The CDR3 DNA reads TGTGCCAGCAGCACAAGACTAGTTCAAGAGACCCAGTACTTC. This gives the protein CASSTRLVQETQYF. Full variable domain (rest looked up from reference TRBV28 and TRBJ2-5): DVKVTQSSRYLVKRTGEKVFLECVQDMDHENMFWYRQDPGLGLRLIYFSYDVKMKEKGDIPEGYSVSREKKERFSLILESASTNQTSMYLCASSTRLVQETQYFGPGTRLLVL.

The rearrangement links TRBV5-1 to TRBJ1-6; D uncertain. V lost 0 bases and J 5 bases, leaving 6 bases between the germline ends. The germline gives CDR1 SGHRS, CDR2 YFSETQ. The CDR3 contains 14 residues. The CDR3 nucleotides are TGCGCCAGCAGCTTGGGAGAGAATAATTCACCCCTCCACTTT. It encodes CASSLGENNSPLHF.

J is TRBJ1-2 and V is TRBV19, with D uncertain. Trimming cost V 5 bases and J 0 bases, with 10 bases left between them. Per germline, CDR1 LNHDA and CDR2 SQIVND (reference sequence). The CDR3 spans 14 residues. The CDR3 spells CASSLRTANYGYTF. The CDR3 region has the DNA TGTGCCAGTAGTCTTCGGACGGCTAACTATGGCTACACCTTC.

The chain links TRBV6-5 to TRBJ2-3; D gene uncertain. The CDR3 runs 14 residues. Trimming cost V 9 bases and J 0 bases, with 13 bases left between them. In germline, CDR1 is MNHEY, CDR2 SVGAGI. The CDR3 DNA sequence: TGTGCCAGAAAAAAAGAGTCTAGCACAGATACGCAGTATTTT. It translates to CARKKESSTDTQYF.

The gene calls are TRBV30 and TRBJ1-5, with 7 bases that match TRBD1. The CDR3 loop spans 13 amino acids. V lost 7 bases and J lost 2; bases outside the gene matches: 5. Germline V gene data show CDR1 as GTSNPN and CDR2 as SVGIG (reference sequence). This CDR3 is CASQGGGNQPQHF. The CDR3 DNA reads TGTGCCTCGCAGGGGGGCGGCAATCAGCCCCAGCATTTT.

The V call is TRBV5-6, the J call TRBJ2-5, with D hard to call. The germline gives CDR1 SGHDT, CDR2 YYEEEE. The ends were cut back, 1 base at V and 5 bases at J, with 6 bases in the middle. CDR3 size: 12 residues. CDR3 region: CASSLNWETQYF. DNA for the CDR3: TGTGCCAGCAGCTTGAATTGGGAGACCCAGTACTTC.

The V and J genes are TRBV30 and TRBJ2-7, with 10 positions matching TRBD1. The junction had 1 base not matched to a gene; V was cut back by 0 bases and J by 5 bases. This CDR3 comprises 13 residues. Germline values: CDR1 GTSNPN, CDR2 SVGIG (reference sequence). The CDR3 DNA reads as TGTGCCTGGAGTGTGGACAGGGGGAACGAGCAGTACTTC. It codes for CAWSVDRGNEQYF. The whole variable domain, filled in from reference TRBV30 and TRBJ2-7, reads SQTIHQWPATLVQPVGSPLSLECTVEGTSNPNLYWYRQAAGRGLQLLFYSVGIGQISSEVPQNLSASRPQDRQFILSSKKLLLSDSGFYLCAWSVDRGNEQYFGPGTRLTVT.

J is TRBJ1-6 and V is TRBV12-5; a weak D match, TRBD1 (5 bases). Per germline, CDR1 LGHNT and CDR2 FRNRAP. The CDR3 consists of 12 residues. V was cut by 1 base and J by 10 bases, with 5 bases left in between. The CDR3 region is CASGLGQSPLHF. The CDR3 DNA sequence: TGTGCTAGTGGTTTGGGACAGTCACCCCTCCACTTT.

This clone was picked up one time. Other DNA sequences from this sample encode an identical CDR3 as well. The chain carries TRBV5-1 and TRBJ2-3; no reliable D call. V was shortened by 2 bases and J by 0 bases, with 7 bases between the two germline ends. Germline values: CDR1 SGHRS, CDR2 YFSETQ. This CDR3 comprises 14 residues. The DNA for the CDR3 is TGCGCCAGCAGCTTAGGCACTAGCACAGATACGCAGTATTTT. Protein: CASSLGTSTDTQYF.

This clone came up once. This chain uses TRBV27 with TRBJ1-5; D unresolved. V was cut by 0 bases and J by 5 bases, with 11 bases left in between. Germline V lookup: CDR1 MNHEY, CDR2 SMNVEV (reference sequence). This CDR3 comprises 15 residues. The CDR3 region is CASSLSSGGHQPQHF. CDR3 coding DNA: TGTGCCAGCAGTTTATCATCGGGCGGGCATCAGCCCCAGCATTTT.

V is TRBV27 and J is TRBJ2-7; TRBD1 aligns across 8 bases. CDR1 is MNHEY and CDR2 is SMNVEV in the germline V gene (reference sequence). The J segment lost 6 bases and the V segment lost 10 bases, leaving 8 bases of the junction unmatched. The CDR3 consists of 12 residues. Written as DNA, the CDR3 is TGTGCCACCCGGGACAGGTACTTCGAGCAGTACTTC. It yields the protein CATRDRYFEQYF.

V and J are TRBV7-3 and TRBJ2-2; 7 nucleotides match TRBD1. The CDR3 spans 15 residues. J lost 3 bases, V lost 5 bases, and 6 bases had no gene match. Per the germline V gene, CDR1 is SGHTA and CDR2 is FQGTGA. CDR3 DNA sequence: TGTGCCAGCAGCCCAGGACAGGAAGACACCGGGGAGCTGTTTTTT. Translated: CASSPGQEDTGELFF.

The chain recombines TRBV6-5 with TRBJ1-1; D is possibly TRBD1 (5 bases). V was cut by 5 bases and J by 0 bases, with 7 bases left in between. This CDR3 comprises 13 residues. Germline CDR1 is MNHEY and CDR2 is SVGAGI. Here the CDR3 reads CASSTQVNTEAFF. Written as DNA, the CDR3 is TGTGCCAGCAGTACACAGGTGAACACTGAAGCTTTCTTT.

CDR3 sequence (DNA): TGTGCCAGCAGCCTAGGGAGCGGGGGCCTCTACGAGCAGTACTTC. It encodes CASSLGSGGLYEQYF. V is TRBV7-2 and J is TRBJ2-7; 8 nucleotides line up with TRBD2. There are 15 residues in the CDR3. From germline, CDR1 is SGHTA and CDR2 FQGNSA. V trimming: 5 bases; J trimming: 3 bases; junction bases outside the gene matches: 9.

The chain employs TRBV29-1 and TRBJ2-3, with a possible D match to TRBD1 (6 bases). Between the trimmed V and J ends, which lost 7 bases and 5 bases, there was a span of 10 bases. CDR3 length: 11 residues. Germline values: CDR1 SQVTM, CDR2 ANQGSEA. This CDR3 reads CSATGLDTQYF. For the CDR3, the DNA is TGCAGCGCAACAGGGTTAGATACGCAGTATTTT.

This clone was found many times. The genes are TRBV27 and TRBJ1-6, with D unresolved. There are 15 residues in the CDR3. Germline V gene data show CDR1 as MNHEY and CDR2 as SMNVEV (reference sequence). V was cut by 5 bases and J by 14 bases, with 22 bases left in between. CDR3 bases: TGTGCCAGCAGTGCACTCTTGGATCGGACCCAGTCCCTCCACTTT. Translating it yields CASSALLDRTQSLHF.

This clone appeared a few times. The V and J genes are TRBV4-3 and TRBJ1-3; D is unclear. Germline assignment: CDR1 LGHNA and CDR2 YSLEER. This CDR3 spans 15 amino acids. V was cut by 0 bases and J by 4 bases, with 10 bases left in between. This CDR3 reads CASSQDLGYGNTIYF. The CDR3 DNA reads TGCGCCAGCAGCCAAGATCTGGGCTACGGAAACACCATATATTTT.

On this clone itself: Other DNA sequences in the sample encode the same CDR3. CDR3 sequence (DNA): TGCGCCAGCAGCTTGGGGGACAGCACGAACACCGGGGAGCTGTTTTTT. Translating gives CASSLGDSTNTGELFF. The chain recombines TRBV5-1 with TRBJ2-2; 7 nucleotides line up with TRBD1. The CDR3 runs to 16 residues. J was trimmed by 0 bases and V by 0 bases; bases with no gene match: 2. Germline V gene data show CDR1 as SGHRS and CDR2 as YFSETQ.

The rearrangement uses TRBV7-9 and TRBJ2-1; TRBD2 matches at 15 bases. V shed 5 bases and J 6 bases; nucleotides not matched to a gene: 5. The CDR3 has 16 residues. Germline-derived CDR1 and CDR2 are SEHNR and FQNEAQ (reference sequence). The CDR3 loop is CASSRPGLAGGNEQFF. In DNA, the CDR3 is TGTGCCAGCAGCAGACCGGGACTAGCGGGAGGCAATGAGCAGTTCTTC.

The CDR3, as DNA: TGTGCCACCAAATCCGACCCTTGGGGGTTTTCGAACACCGGGGAGCTGTTTTTT. Translation gives CATKSDPWGFSNTGELFF. This chain links TRBV15 with TRBJ2-2; D tentatively fits TRBD1 or TRBD2 (5 bases each). Germline-derived CDR1 and CDR2 are LNHNV and YYDKDF (reference sequence). The CDR3 consists of 18 residues. Trimming pared 7 bases from V and 0 bases from J, leaving 21 bases between.

This clone has a count of ten or more. This sample also contains other DNA sequences that code for the same CDR3. The rearrangement uses TRBV6-1 and TRBJ1-5; a weak D match, TRBD1 (6 bases). CDR1 is MNHNS, CDR2 SASEGT, per germline. The CDR3 has 15 amino acids. The V gene lost 6 bases and the J gene lost 0 bases, with 12 bases spanning the gap. The CDR3 bases are TGTGCCAGCAGACCAACAGGGTATAGCAATCAGCCCCAGCATTTT. It specifies CASRPTGYSNQPQHF.